This is a list of T cell receptor beta chains from one sample in a study of blood T cell repertoires in COVID-19. This table comes from immunoSEQ multiplex PCR, and its TCRdb copy is limited to in-frame clones, with some not included. The sample lists roughly 290,000 clones; approximately 85% were seen once. Sequencing used PBMCs or T cells enriched from blood (not recorded which). All receptors derive from a man aged 30 to 45 who had recovered from COVID-19. Both conserved end residues are trimmed from each CDR3.

>TRBV6-1|TRBJ2-7
ASSARPGQSFYEQY
>TRBV6-5|TRBJ2-7
ASSYRRRSHYEQY
>TRBV10-1|TRBJ1-6
ASSEDRNSPLH
>TRBV7-9|TRBJ1-5
ASSFGLGNGPQH
>TRBV11-2|TRBJ2-3
ASSTRTSGVTDTQY
>TRBV7-3|TRBJ2-3
ASSLRGASTDTQY
>TRBV27|TRBJ1-5
ASSDRGVQH
>TRBV10-3|TRBJ2-3
AIRRTSGGADTQY
>TRBV6-2/TRBV6-3|TRBJ2-5
ASSYSTRGADQETQY
>TRBV6-5|TRBJ1-5
ASSGGQRNQPQH
>TRBV19|TRBJ1-1
ASSTPSGRMNTEAF
>TRBV10-3|TRBJ2-1
AISDNAGATYNEQF
>TRBV5-1|TRBJ2-2
ASSLLRGGGELF
>TRBV11-1|TRBJ2-5
ASSYDSGGTGAQY